This record looks at one T cell receptor (beta chain) sequence and its context. Its specificity is unknown. Clones were sequenced by immunoSEQ multiplex PCR, and TCRdb holds only the in-frame ones, with some missing. The sample gives 50,000 to 80,000 clones, approximately 98% of which show up once; 0.34% is in the top ten. This record comes from a study of Tregs in tolerant kidney transplant recipients. Study findings and constraints: Few patients were studied, so findings need validation in larger groups.

Thawed PBMCs were FACS-sorted into unstimulated CD4+CD25+CD127- regulatory T cells, CD4+CD25- non-regulatory cells, CD4 and CD8 cells. The V end was cut by 0 bases, the J end by 2 bases, with 11 bases between. Germline V lookup: CDR1 LNHDA, CDR2 SQIVND (reference sequence). The CDR3 sequence is 17 residues long. The chain links TRBV19 to TRBJ2-6; D may be TRBD2 (6 bases). This TCR derives from a human donor who received a combined kidney and bone marrow transplant. Here the sequenced sample was Tregs from blood, taken before the transplant. The CDR3 coding sequence is TGTGCCAGTAGTATAGAGGGGCGGAGGGCTGGGGCCAACGTCCTGACTTTC. The encoded protein is CASSIEGRRAGANVLTF.